The present entry profiles one T cell receptor beta chain with its context. Its antigen remains undetermined. No base-level quality is on record; no much larger clone is a single base apart. The source of the sample is a study of T cell responses to AZD1222 COVID-19 vaccine (dated by TCRdb to the early 2020s). Regarding the study in general: A total of roughly 240 trial participants underwent TCR sequencing, of whom roughly 210 received two doses of AZD1222 and about 26 received two doses of the MenACWY control vaccine. Trial participants were enrolled by age into 18-55, 56-69 and 70-plus year subgroups, with 148, 28 and 57 TCR-sequenced participants respectively.

CDR1 is given as SGHVS and CDR2 as FNYEAQ, both from the germline V gene. Taken from cysteine to phenylalanine, the CDR3 has 16 residues. The sequence is cut down to CDR3 DNA, 48 bases in frame from base 1. Deletion took 5 bases off V and 5 bases off J, with a span of 21 bases between the germline ends. General study outcomes and caveats: After two AZD1222 doses, both the breadth and the depth of spike-specific TCRs were significantly higher than at day 0 and than in MenACWY recipients. Because no day 14 peak-response samples were available, the repertoires could be characterized only after the peak T cell response. The 56-69-year group was small, and its depth increase did not reach significance, likely because of low power. Nearly half of unique spike-specific TCRs reportedly recognized epitopes outside regions mutated in the B.1.351 and B.1.1.7 variants. Only 5 to 7 AZD1222 recipients were SARS-CoV-2 seropositive at baseline, limiting conclusions about previously exposed vaccinees. The whole spike protein was spanned by vaccine-associated CD4 TCRs, and dominant responses were seen in regions 160-218 and 743-854. Most participants were white British and females outnumbered males, and the authors suggested that clonal diversity may have been underestimated.

The CDR3 regions of human TCRbeta chains were analyzed by immunosequencing. On the study's bioinformatics: Repertoire TCRs were matched against a reference library of SARS-CoV-2-specific TCRs generated with the MIRA antigen-specificity platform. Breadth meant the fraction of unique TCRs that were SARS-CoV-2-associated, whereas depth meant the fraction of total T cells that were SARS-CoV-2-associated. Using the MIRA data, each spike-specific TCR was mapped to the spike region that the TCR reacts to and placed in a CD4 or CD8 class. Log10-transformed breadth and depth values were compared by one-way ANOVA with Sidak's multiple comparisons tests. Held by TCRdb, this immuneACCESS table contains in-frame sequences only and omits some clones. Under half of the omission traces to an unresolved V gene where checked; the cause of the rest is unknown. From that table come the V and J calls and clone size; the DNA was used to work out D and trimming. The sample table records more than 80,000 clones; approximately 85% of these occur just once. More than 3% of the sample rests with the top ten.

The sample's time point label is to be understood as: about 28 days (+/-7) after the second vaccine dose. AZD1222 recipients given second doses at about 4 weeks or at about 12 weeks were pooled, since spike-specific TCR depth and breadth were not found to differ between the two schedules. Vaccinee samples came from UK trials COV001 and COV002, including a single-blind randomized controlled phase 2/3 trial of AZD1222 (ChAdOx1 nCoV-19) in healthy adults. For TCRbeta chain sequencing, PBMC samples from trial participants were taken at day 0 and at day 28 after the second dose. This specimen was peripheral blood, taken 28 days after the second AZD1222 dose. The TCR originated in an adult who received the AZD1222 COVID-19 vaccine. The chain uses TRBV7-6 and TRBJ1-1; the D region possibly corresponds to TRBD1 (6 bases align). The CDR3 protein sequence reads: CASSPPVGGLGTEAFF. The nucleotides are TGTGCCAGCAGCCCTCCGGTCGGGGGGCTTGGAACTGAAGCTTTCTTT.